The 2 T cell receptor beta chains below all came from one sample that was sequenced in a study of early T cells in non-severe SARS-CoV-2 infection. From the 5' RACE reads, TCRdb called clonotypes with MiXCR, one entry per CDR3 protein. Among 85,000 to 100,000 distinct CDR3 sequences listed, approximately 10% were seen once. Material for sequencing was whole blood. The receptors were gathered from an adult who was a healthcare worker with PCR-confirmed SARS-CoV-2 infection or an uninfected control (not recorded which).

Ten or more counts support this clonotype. Here the CDR3 reads CASRRQGVWKETQYF. DNA of the CDR3: TGTGCCAGCAGGAGACAGGGGGTATGGAAAGAGACCCAGTACTTC. The V and J genes are TRBV2 and TRBJ2-5; 9 nucleotides match TRBD1. Germline V gives CDR1 SNHLY, CDR2 FYNNEI. This CDR3 is 15 amino acids long. The trim removed 6 bases at V and 3 bases at J, leaving 8 bases unmatched.

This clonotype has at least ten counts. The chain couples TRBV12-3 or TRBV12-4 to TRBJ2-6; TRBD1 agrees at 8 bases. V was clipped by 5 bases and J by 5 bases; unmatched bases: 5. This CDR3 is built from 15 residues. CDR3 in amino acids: CASSPGQGWANVLTF. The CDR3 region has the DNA TGTGCCAGCAGTCCCGGACAGGGTTGGGCCAACGTCCTGACTTTC.